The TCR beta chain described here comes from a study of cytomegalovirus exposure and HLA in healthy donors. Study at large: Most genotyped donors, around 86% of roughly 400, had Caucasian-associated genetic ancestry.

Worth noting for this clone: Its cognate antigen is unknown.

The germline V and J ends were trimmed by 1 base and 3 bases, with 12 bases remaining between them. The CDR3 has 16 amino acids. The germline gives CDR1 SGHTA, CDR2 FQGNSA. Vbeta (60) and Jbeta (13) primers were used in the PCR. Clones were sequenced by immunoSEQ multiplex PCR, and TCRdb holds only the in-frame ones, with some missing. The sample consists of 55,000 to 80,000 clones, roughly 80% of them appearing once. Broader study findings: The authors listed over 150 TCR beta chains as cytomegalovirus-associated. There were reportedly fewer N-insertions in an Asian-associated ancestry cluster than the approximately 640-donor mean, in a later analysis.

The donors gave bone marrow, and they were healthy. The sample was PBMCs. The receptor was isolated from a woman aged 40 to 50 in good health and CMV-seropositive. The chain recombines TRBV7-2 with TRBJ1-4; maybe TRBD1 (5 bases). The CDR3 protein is CASSLGGGTANEKLFF. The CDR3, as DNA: TGTGCCAGCAGCTTAGGGGGGGGAACTGCTAATGAAAAACTGTTTTTT.